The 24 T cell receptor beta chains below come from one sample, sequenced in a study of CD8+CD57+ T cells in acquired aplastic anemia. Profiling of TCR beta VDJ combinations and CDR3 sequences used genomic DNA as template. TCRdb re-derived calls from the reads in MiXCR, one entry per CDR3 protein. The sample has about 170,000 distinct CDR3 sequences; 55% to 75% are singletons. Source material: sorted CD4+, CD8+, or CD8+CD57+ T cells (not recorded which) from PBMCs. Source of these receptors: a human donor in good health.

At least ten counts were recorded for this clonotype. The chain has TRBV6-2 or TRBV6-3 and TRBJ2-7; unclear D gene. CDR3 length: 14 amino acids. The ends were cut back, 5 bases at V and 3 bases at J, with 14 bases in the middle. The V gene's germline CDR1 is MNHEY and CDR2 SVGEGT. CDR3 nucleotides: TGTGCCAGCAGTCCGGCCAGTCGTAGCTACGAGCAGTACTTC. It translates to CASSPASRSYEQYF.

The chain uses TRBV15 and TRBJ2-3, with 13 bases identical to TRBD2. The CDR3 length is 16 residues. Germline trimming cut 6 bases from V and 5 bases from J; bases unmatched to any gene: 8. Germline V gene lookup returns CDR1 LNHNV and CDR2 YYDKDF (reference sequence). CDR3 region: CATRAPGLAGLDTQYF. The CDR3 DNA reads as TGTGCCACCAGGGCTCCGGGACTAGCGGGGCTAGATACGCAGTATTTT.

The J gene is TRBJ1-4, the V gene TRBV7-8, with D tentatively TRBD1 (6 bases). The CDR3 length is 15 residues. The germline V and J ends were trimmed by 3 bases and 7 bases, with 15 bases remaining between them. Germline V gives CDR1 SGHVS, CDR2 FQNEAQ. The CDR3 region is CASSFLRGRPEKLFF. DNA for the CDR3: TGTGCCAGCAGCTTCCTACGGGGGCGGCCTGAAAAACTGTTTTTT.

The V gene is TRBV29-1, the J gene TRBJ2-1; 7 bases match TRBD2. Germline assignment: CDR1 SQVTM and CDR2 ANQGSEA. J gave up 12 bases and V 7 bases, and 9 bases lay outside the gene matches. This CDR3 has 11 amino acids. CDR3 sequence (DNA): TGCAGCGCCCGAGCGGGGATGGGGCAGTTCTTC. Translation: CSARAGMGQFF.

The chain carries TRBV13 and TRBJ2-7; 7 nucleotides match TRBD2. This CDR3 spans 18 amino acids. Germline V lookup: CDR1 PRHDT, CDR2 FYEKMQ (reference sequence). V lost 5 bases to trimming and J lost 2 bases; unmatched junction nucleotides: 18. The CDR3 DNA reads TGTGCCAGCAGCGAAGACGGGGGGAGCGGGACGGGGACCTACGAGCAGTACTTC. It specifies CASSEDGGSGTGTYEQYF.

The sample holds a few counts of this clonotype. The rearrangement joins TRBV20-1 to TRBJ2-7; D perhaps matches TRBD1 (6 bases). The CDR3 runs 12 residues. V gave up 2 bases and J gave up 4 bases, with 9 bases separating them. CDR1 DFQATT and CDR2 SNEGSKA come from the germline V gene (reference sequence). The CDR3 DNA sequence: TGCAGTGCTAGAAGGCAGGGGTACGAGCAGTACTTC. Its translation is CSARRQGYEQYF.

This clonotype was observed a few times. CDR3 amino acids: CASSLFGGHEQYF. CDR3 bases: TGTGCCAGCAGCTTGTTCGGGGGCCACGAGCAGTACTTC. The chain uses TRBV7-2 and TRBJ2-7, with D perhaps being TRBD1 or TRBD2 (6 bases each). This CDR3 comprises 13 residues. Germline loops: CDR1 SGHTA, CDR2 FQGNSA. V was pared by 3 bases and J by 5 bases, with 11 bases between.

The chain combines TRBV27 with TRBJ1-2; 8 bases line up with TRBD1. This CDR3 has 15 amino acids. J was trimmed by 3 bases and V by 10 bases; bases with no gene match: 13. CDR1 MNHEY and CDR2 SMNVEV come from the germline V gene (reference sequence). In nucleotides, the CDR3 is TGTGCCACCCCTCCCTTGACAGGGGAAGACTATGGCTACACCTTC. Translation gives CATPPLTGEDYGYTF.

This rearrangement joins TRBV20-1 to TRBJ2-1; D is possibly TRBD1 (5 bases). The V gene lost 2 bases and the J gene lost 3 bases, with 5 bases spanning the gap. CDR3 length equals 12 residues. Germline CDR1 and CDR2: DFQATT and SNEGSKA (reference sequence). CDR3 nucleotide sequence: TGCAGTGCTAGACAGGGCTACAATGAGCAGTTCTTC. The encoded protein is CSARQGYNEQFF.

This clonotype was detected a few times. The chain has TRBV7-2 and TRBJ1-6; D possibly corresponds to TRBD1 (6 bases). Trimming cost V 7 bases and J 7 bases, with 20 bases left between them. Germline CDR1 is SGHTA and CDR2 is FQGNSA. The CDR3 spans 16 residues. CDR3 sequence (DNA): TGTGCCAGCACCAAATCGGGGGGGGCGATGAATTCACCCCTCCACTTT. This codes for CASTKSGGAMNSPLHF.

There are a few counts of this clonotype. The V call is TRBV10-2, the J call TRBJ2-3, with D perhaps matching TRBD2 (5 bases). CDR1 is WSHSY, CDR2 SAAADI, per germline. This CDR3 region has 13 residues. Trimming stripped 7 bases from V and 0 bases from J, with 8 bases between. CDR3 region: CASIRGSTDTQYF. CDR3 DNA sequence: TGCGCCAGCATCCGCGGGAGCACAGATACGCAGTATTTT.

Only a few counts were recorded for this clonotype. CDR3 nucleotide sequence: TGCAGCGTTGGGACTAGCGGGAGGGAGCAGTTCTTC. This sequence encodes CSVGTSGREQFF. The chain employs TRBV29-1 and TRBJ2-1; 14 positions agree with TRBD2. Trimming took 4 bases from V and 10 from J; bases not matched to a gene: 0. Germline V gene data show CDR1 as SQVTM and CDR2 as ANQGSEA. The CDR3 length is 12 residues.

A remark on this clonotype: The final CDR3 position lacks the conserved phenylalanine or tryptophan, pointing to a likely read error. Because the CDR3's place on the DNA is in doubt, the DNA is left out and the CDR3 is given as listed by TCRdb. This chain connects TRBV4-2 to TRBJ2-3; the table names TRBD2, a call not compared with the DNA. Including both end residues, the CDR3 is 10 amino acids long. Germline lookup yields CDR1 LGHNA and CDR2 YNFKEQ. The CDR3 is CASSQAGSGD.

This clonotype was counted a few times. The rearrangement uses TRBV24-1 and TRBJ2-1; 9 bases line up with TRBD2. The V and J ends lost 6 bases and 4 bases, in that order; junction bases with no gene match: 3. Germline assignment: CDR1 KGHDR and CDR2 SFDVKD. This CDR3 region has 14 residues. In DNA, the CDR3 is TGTGCCACCAGTCTAGCGGGACTTTACAATGAGCAGTTCTTC. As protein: CATSLAGLYNEQFF.

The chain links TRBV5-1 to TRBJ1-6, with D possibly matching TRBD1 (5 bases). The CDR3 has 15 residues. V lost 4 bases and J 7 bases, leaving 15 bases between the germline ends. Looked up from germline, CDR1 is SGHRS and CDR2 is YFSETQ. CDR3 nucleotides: TGCGCCAGCAGCCGGGTGGGGGTGAGCAATTCACCCCTCCACTTT. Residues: CASSRVGVSNSPLHF.

The CDR3 DNA is TGCAGTGCTAGAGGGGGACTAGCGGGTTACGAGCAGTACTTC. Translating it yields CSARGGLAGYEQYF. This sequence joins TRBV20-1 and TRBJ2-7, with 12 bases matching TRBD2. V dropped 1 base and J dropped 4; count of bases not matched to a gene: 2. The germline gives CDR1 DFQATT, CDR2 SNEGSKA (reference sequence). The length of the CDR3 is 14 residues.

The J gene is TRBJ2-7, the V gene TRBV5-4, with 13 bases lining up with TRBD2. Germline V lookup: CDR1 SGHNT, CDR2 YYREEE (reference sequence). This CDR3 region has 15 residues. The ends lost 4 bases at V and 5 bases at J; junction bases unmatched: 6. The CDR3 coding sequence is TGTGCCAGCAGCCCAGGACTAGCGGGAGATAACGAGCAGTACTTC. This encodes CASSPGLAGDNEQYF.

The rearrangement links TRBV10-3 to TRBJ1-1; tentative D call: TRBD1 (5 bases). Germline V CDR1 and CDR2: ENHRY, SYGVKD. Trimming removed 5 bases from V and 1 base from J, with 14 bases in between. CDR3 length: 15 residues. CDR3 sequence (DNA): TGTGCCATCAGTCCTGGGGGGTGGGGGAACACTGAAGCTTTCTTT. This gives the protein CAISPGGWGNTEAFF.

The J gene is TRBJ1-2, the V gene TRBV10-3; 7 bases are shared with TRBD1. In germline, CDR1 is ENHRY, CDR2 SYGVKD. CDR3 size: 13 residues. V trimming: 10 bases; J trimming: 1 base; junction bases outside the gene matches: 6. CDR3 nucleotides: TGTGCCACCCGCGGACAGGATAACTATGGCTACACCTTC. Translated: CATRGQDNYGYTF.

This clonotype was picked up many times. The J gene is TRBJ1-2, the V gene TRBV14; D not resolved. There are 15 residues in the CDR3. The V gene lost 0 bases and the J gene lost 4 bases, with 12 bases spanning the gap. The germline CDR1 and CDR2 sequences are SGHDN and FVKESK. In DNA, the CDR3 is TGTGCCAGCAGCCAAGACGTAGGCGGGTCCTATGGCTACACCTTC. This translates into CASSQDVGGSYGYTF.

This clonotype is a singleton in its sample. The CDR3 DNA is TGTGCCAGCAGCTTAGGGACAACTAACTATGGCTACACCTTC. This codes for CASSLGTTNYGYTF. The rearrangement joins TRBV7-2 to TRBJ1-2; a possible D gene is TRBD1 (5 bases). V lost 1 base and J 0 bases, leaving 6 bases between the germline ends. The germline gives CDR1 SGHTA, CDR2 FQGNSA. This CDR3 is 14 amino acids long.

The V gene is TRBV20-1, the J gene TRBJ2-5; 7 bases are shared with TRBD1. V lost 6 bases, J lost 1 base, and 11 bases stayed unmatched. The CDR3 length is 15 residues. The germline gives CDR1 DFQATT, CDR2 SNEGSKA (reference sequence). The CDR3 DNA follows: TGCAGTGCAATATCCGGGACAGCAAGCCAAGAGACCCAGTACTTC. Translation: CSAISGTASQETQYF.

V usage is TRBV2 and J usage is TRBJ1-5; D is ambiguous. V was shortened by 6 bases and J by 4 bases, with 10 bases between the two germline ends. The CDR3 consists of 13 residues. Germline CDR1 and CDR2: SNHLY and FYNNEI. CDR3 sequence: CASRRTPNQPQHF. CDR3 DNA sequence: TGTGCCAGCAGGCGGACTCCTAATCAGCCCCAGCATTTT.

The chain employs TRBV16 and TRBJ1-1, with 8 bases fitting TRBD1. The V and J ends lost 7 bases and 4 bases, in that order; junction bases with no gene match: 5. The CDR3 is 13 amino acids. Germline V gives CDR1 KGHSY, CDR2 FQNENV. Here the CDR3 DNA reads TGTGCCAGCATCATCGACAGGGGCACTGAAGCTTTCTTT. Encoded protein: CASIIDRGTEAFF.